This passage covers 5 T cell receptor beta chains from one sample sequenced in a study of immune characterization of retroperitoneal liposarcoma. One entry per CDR3 protein results from TCRdb running MiXCR on the PCR reads. The sample includes roughly 20,000 distinct CDR3 sequences, about 35% of them seen just once. Sequenced material: blood. The receptors derive from a male donor with retroperitoneal liposarcoma.

V and J are TRBV6-1 and TRBJ2-1, with D perhaps TRBD2 (6 bases). The V gene's germline CDR1 is MNHNS and CDR2 SASEGT. This CDR3 region has 14 residues. Trimming shortened V by 9 bases and J by 10 bases, and 22 bases separated the two germline ends. The CDR3 region has the DNA TGTGCCAGTTGGAGGGGAAGGACTAATTACGAGCAGTTCTTC. Translated: CASWRGRTNYEQFF.

In this sample, this clonotype turned up once. The rearrangement uses TRBV4-1 and TRBJ2-5; possible D gene TRBD1, 5 bases. The DNA end lines up better with TRBJ2-7; the J call may be wrong. This CDR3 has 13 residues. In germline, CDR1 is MGHRA, CDR2 YSYEKL. The CDR3 is CASSQSWGNEQYF. For the CDR3, the DNA is TGCGCCAGCAGCCAGTCGTGGGGCAACGAGCAGTACTTC.

The V gene is TRBV4-1, the J gene TRBJ2-3; D gene ambiguous. The V gene's germline CDR1 is MGHRA and CDR2 YSYEKL. Trimming removed 0 bases from V and 1 base from J, with 14 bases in between. The CDR3 length is 17 residues. The CDR3: CASSQDWAPQRTDTQYF. The CDR3 bases are TGCGCCAGCAGCCAAGATTGGGCACCTCAACGCACAGATACGCAGTATTTT.

The genes are TRBV27 and TRBJ1-1; possibly TRBD1 for D (6 bases). V shed 1 base and J shed 1 base, with 19 bases lying between them. This CDR3 is built from 18 residues. Germline CDR1 MNHEY, CDR2 SMNVEV (reference sequence). The CDR3 region has the DNA TGTGCCAGCAGTTTATACGGGACACGAAATAAGGGGAACACTGAAGCTTTCTTT. Its translation: CASSLYGTRNKGNTEAFF.

By share, this clonotype ranks as medium-sized (0.01 to 0.1%). The V and J genes are TRBV27 and TRBJ2-1; 7 bases fit TRBD1. TRBJ2-7 matches the DNA end more closely, so the J call is doubtful. This CDR3 spans 15 amino acids. Per the germline V gene, CDR1 is MNHEY and CDR2 is SMNVEV (reference sequence). CDR3 residues: CASSYSGGPNYEQYF. The CDR3 DNA follows: TGTGCCAGCAGTTACTCAGGGGGTCCCAACTACGAGCAGTACTTC.